These T cell receptor beta chains were read from a single sample in a study of T cell responses to AZD1222 COVID-19 vaccine. The assay was immunoSEQ multiplex PCR, and TCRdb's table has in-frame clones only and misses some. The data contain roughly 130,000 clones, 80% to 90% of them singletons. Sequences were derived from peripheral blood, sampled on day 0 of MenACWY control vaccination. These receptors came from an adult in good health. Each CDR3 is given with its conserved first and last residue. Fields, in order: clone size, J gene, D gene, V gene, CDR3 protein, CDR3 DNA. D genes are given only for firm matches. Clone size is given for some rows only: seen once, a few or many times, or a class if the clone is expanded.

NA,TRBJ1-1,NA,TRBV19,CASSMRGGTEAFF,TGTGCCAGTAGTATGAGGGGGGGCACTGAAGCTTTCTTT
few,TRBJ2-1,NA,TRBV20-1,CSARGSRVLF,TGCAGTGCTAGAGGATCGAGAGTGCTCTTC
NA,TRBJ2-3,NA,TRBV9,CASSAGTPGLLTSTDTQYF,TGTGCCAGCAGCGCCGGGACTCCGGGACTTTTAACTAGCACAGATACGCAGTATTTT
few,TRBJ2-5,NA,TRBV10-3,CAISESTQASGETQYF,TGTGCCATCAGTGAGTCGACTCAGGCCTCCGGAGAGACCCAGTACTTC
NA,TRBJ1-2,NA,TRBV28,CASSVKGAGWGYTF,TGTGCCAGCAGTGTTAAGGGCGCGGGATGGGGCTACACCTTC
NA,TRBJ2-3,NA,TRBV3-1/TRBV3-2,CASSNRGGSATDTQYF,TGTGCCAGCAGCAATCGTGGAGGGAGTGCCACAGATACGCAGTATTTT
NA,TRBJ2-7,NA,TRBV10-1,CASSEDPLGEQYF,TGCGCCAGCAGTGAGGACCCCCTGGGCGAGCAGTACTTC
NA,TRBJ2-7,NA,TRBV5-4,CASSQGLSYEQYF,TGTGCCAGCAGCCAGGGACTTTCCTACGAGCAGTACTTC
NA,TRBJ2-2,TRBD1,TRBV6-5,CASRAGQDYTGELFF,TGTGCCAGCCGCGCGGGACAGGACTACACCGGGGAGCTGTTTTTT
NA,TRBJ2-3,NA,TRBV5-1,CASSSQQGYTQYF,TGCGCCAGCAGCTCTCAGCAAGGATATACGCAGTATTTT
NA,TRBJ2-1,NA,TRBV9,CASSVAPPGASSYNEQFF,TGTGCCAGCAGCGTAGCTCCCCCAGGGGCTAGCTCCTACAATGAGCAGTTCTTC
NA,TRBJ2-2,NA,TRBV11-2,CASSVSESGELFF,TGTGCCAGCAGCGTAAGCGAATCCGGGGAGCTGTTTTTT
NA,TRBJ1-1,NA,TRBV30,CAWMALSNTEAFF,TGTGCCTGGATGGCATTGTCGAACACTGAAGCTTTCTTT
NA,TRBJ1-1,NA,TRBV2,CASSTEGLVNTEAFF,TGTGCCAGCAGTACAGAGGGTTTAGTGAACACTGAAGCTTTCTTT
once,TRBJ2-5,NA,TRBV11-3,CASTFTGVPHLGETQYF,TGTGCCAGCACCTTTACGGGGGTGCCCCACCTCGGAGAGACCCAGTACTTC
NA,TRBJ2-7,NA,TRBV28,CASSRNRVWPYEQYF,TGTGCCAGCAGCAGGAACAGGGTCTGGCCCTACGAGCAGTACTTC
NA,TRBJ2-5,NA,TRBV10-2,CASSGWMPIGETQYF,TGCGCCAGCAGTGGTTGGATGCCCATCGGGGAGACCCAGTACTTC
NA,TRBJ2-1,NA,TRBV21-1,CASSNGDLRCYEQFF,TGTGCCAGCAGCAACGGTGACTTGAGGTGTTACGAGCAGTTCTTC
NA,TRBJ1-2,NA,TRBV2,CASNLEGPASYGYTF,TGTGCCAGCAACTTGGAGGGGCCCGCGTCCTATGGCTACACCTTC
NA,TRBJ2-1,TRBD1,TRBV27,CASSRQGNEQFF,TGTGCCAGCAGTCGACAGGGTAATGAGCAGTTCTTC
NA,TRBJ2-2,TRBD2,TRBV24-1,CATSDPSGSYAGELFF,TGTGCCACCAGTGATCCTAGCGGGAGCTACGCCGGGGAGCTGTTTTTT
NA,TRBJ2-1,TRBD2,TRBV9,CASSTRGGSSYNEQFF,TGTGCCAGCAGCACTCGGGGGGGAAGCTCCTACAATGAGCAGTTCTTC
once,TRBJ1-2,NA,TRBV6-5,CASRNRRGRGYTF,TGTGCCAGCAGAAACAGGAGGGGTCGGGGCTACACCTTC
NA,TRBJ1-3,NA,TRBV10-1,CASSAQGFGNTIYF,TGCGCCAGCAGTGCCCAGGGCTTTGGAAACACCATATATTTT